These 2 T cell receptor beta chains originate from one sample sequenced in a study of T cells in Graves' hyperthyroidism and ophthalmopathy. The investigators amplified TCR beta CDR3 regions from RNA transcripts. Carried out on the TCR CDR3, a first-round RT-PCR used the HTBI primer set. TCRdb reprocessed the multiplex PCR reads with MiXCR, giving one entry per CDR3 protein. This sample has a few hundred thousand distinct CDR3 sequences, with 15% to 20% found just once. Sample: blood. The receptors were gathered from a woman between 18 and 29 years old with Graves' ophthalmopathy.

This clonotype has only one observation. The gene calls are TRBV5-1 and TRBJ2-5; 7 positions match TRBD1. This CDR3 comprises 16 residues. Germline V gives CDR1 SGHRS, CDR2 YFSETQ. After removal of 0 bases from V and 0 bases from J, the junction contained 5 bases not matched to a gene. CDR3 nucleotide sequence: TGCGCCAGCAGCTTGGTCACAGGGGTCGACCAAGAGACCCAGTACTTC. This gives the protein CASSLVTGVDQETQYF.

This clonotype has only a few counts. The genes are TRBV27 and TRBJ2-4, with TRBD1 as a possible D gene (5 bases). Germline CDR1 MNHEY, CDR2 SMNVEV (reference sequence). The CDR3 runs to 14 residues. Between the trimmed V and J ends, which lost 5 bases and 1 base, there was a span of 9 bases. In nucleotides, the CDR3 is TGTGCCAGCAGTGTAGGGGTGGCCAAAAACATTCAGTACTTC. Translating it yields CASSVGVAKNIQYF.